This record concerns one TCR beta chain sequence. The antigen is undetermined. The sample originates from a study of T cells in Graves' hyperthyroidism and ophthalmopathy. TCR beta CDR3 region amplification was performed from RNA transcripts. An initial round of RT-PCR targeting the TCR CDR3 relied on the HTBI primer set. TCRdb called the multiplex PCR reads again in MiXCR, with one record for every CDR3 protein. Here the sample spans roughly 100,000 distinct CDR3 sequences, roughly 44% being singletons. Researchers defined stable Graves' hyperthyroidism as no ophthalmopathy progression within 18 months. The hyperthyroidism patients had all been newly diagnosed, and their disease duration was under 2 months. Their ages ranged from 18 to 65 years. Based on clinical symptoms, serum thyroxine and TRAb, thyroid ultrasound and orbital computed tomography, diagnoses were reached. There are 9 residues in the CDR3. Trimming cost V 4 bases and J 13 bases, with 5 bases left between them. Germline CDR1 is SEHNR and CDR2 is FQNEAQ (reference sequence).

Broader study findings: Ophthalmopathy got predicted by the model a median roughly 6.1 months before its onset.

The source is a man aged 35 to 55 with Graves' hyperthyroidism. This sequence joins TRBV7-9 and TRBJ2-1; D uncertain. Sequencing used blood. The DNA of the CDR3 is TGTGCCAGCAGCTCGCGACAGTTCTTC. This gives the protein CASSSRQFF.